This TCR beta chain was retrieved from a study of blood T cells in healthy people across ages. Findings and caveats of the study: There was no known CMV status for donors, so expanded clonotype changes were possibly confounded. Both higher diversity and more naive CD4+ cells marked long-lived donors when set against aged donors.

The CDR3 extends over 16 amino acids. CDR1 and CDR2 (germline): SGDLS, YYNGEE. Unmatched junction bases numbered 7, after V lost 0 bases and J lost 5 bases. Isolated PBMCs totaled at least 6.5 million in each sample. A sample-barcoded 5' primer and a J-beta primer mix were used in a second PCR of roughly 7 to 11 cycles. MiXCR, applied by TCRdb to the 5' RACE reads, yields one record per CDR3 protein. The table has about 900,000 distinct CDR3 sequences, less than 80% seen once; the top ten hold about 30%. Comment on this clonotype: What it binds is unknown.

The J gene is TRBJ2-3, the V gene TRBV9; TRBD2 agrees at 9 bases. What was sequenced was blood. The clonotype originates from a man in his thirties or forties in good health. CDR3 region: CASSVGASGNKDTQYF. DNA for the CDR3: TGTGCCAGCAGCGTAGGAGCTAGCGGGAACAAAGATACGCAGTATTTT.